This T cell receptor (beta chain) originates from a study of T-cell memory formation after mild COVID-19 (dated by TCRdb to about 2021). For context, the study as a whole: Most TCR sequence clusters were specific to one of the two donors. In two donors, T-cell clones that expanded and contracted after mild COVID-19 were tracked by sequencing TCRalpha and TCRbeta repertoires over time. Two young, previously healthy adult volunteers made up the cohort, one male and one female.

Ficoll-Paque density gradient centrifugation was the method used to isolate PBMCs. Overall study outcomes, separate from this receptor: Contracting CD4+ clones were located mainly in the CM and EM memory subsets, whereas CD8+ clones were found to be enriched in EMRA. Only a couple of mild cases were covered in the study, and larger cohorts including severe cases with pre-infection samples were considered necessary. Whether the second-wave clones peaking on day 37 were SARS-CoV-2 specific was not confirmed. Some responding clones were detected in pre-infection memory, suggesting pre-existing cross-reactive memory T cells joined the SARS-CoV-2 response. Clones that contracted from day 15 to 85 showed balanced CD4/CD8 phenotypes, whereas a second wave of clones that expanded from day 15 to 37 leaned towards CD4+.

Sequenced using an Illumina NovaSeq 6000. cDNA libraries for TCRalpha and TCRbeta were prepared by 5'RACE using constant-segment primers, with sample barcodes and unique molecular identifiers added. Trizol reagent was used to extract RNA from every sample. The libraries were amplified in two PCR steps, and the second step added a second sample barcode and Illumina TruSeq adapters. The libraries were sequenced on an Illumina NovaSeq using 2 x 150 bp paired-end reads. On the authors' methods: The reads were demultiplexed and collapsed into UMI-guided consensus sequences using migec v1.2.7. With mixcr v2.1.11, UMI consensuses were aligned to TRA and TRB V and J templates and assembled into clonotypes. Clonotypes were classified as expanded or contracted when called significant by both edgeR and NoisET, with noise models trained on biological replicates. For edgeR calls, the thresholds were a false discovery rate-adjusted p below 0.01 and a log2 fold-change of 1. As an exploratory analysis of dynamics, PCA with hierarchical clustering was applied to max-normalized trajectories of the 1000 most abundant clonotypes. Each responding clone was given a CD4 or CD8 phenotype based on the CD4+ and CD8+ repertoires, which had been sequenced separately. TCRdb redid the processing of the public reads, applying fastp at Q25 and MiXCR, and retained in-frame beta chains. When rows share a CDR3 protein, they turn into one entry using the most common DNA and genes. The V and J calls were not made by the authors but by TCRdb's processing. Present in this sample are about 600,000 distinct CDR3 sequences, less than 25% of which were seen just once. The ten largest clones add up to approximately 8.4% of the sample.

Points on this clonotype: Its cognate antigen has yet to be identified. Base qualities are not at hand, and no much larger clone is one base apart.

From the cysteine through the phenylalanine, the CDR3 covers 15 amino acids. Only the CDR3 DNA stays, 45 bases, in frame from base 1. The germline V gene supplies CDR1 SGHVS and CDR2 FNYEAQ. The trim is 0 bases for V and 7 bases for J, with a gap of 13 bases between the germline ends. Recombination joined TRBV7-6 with TRBJ2-1; a weak D assignment points to TRBD2 (6 bases agree). The receptor's source is an adult woman who had mild COVID-19 (a few samples of this study predate the infection). The sample titles of this study are shuffled in the database, so cell type and time point are left out; the donor was told from shared clones. The source material was PBMCs or a T cell subset sorted from them (not recorded which). In nucleotide form, the sequence is TGTGCCAGCAGCTTAGCGACCGGGAGTCGAAATGAGCAGTTCTTC. The resulting protein is CASSLATGSRNEQFF.